This T cell receptor (beta chain) was profiled in a study of T cell responses to AZD1222 COVID-19 vaccine. The assay was immunoSEQ multiplex PCR, and TCRdb's table has in-frame clones only and misses some. The table shows under 200,000 clones, with around 92% occurring only once. Germline CDR1 is LNHDA and CDR2 is SQIVND (reference sequence). V dropped 5 bases and J dropped 12; count of bases not matched to a gene: 15. This CDR3 contains 15 residues. Whole-study findings and limits: In all cases, repertoires were sampled only after the peak T cell response. Mostly white British, mostly female donors; authors suggested clonal diversity may be underestimated. Unmutated variant regions are reportedly targeted by nearly half of spike-specific TCRs.

Worth noting for this clone: Its specificity is unknown.

This material consisted of peripheral blood, taken on day 0 of AZD1222 vaccination. V gene TRBV19 combines with J gene TRBJ1-4, with 7 bases aligning to TRBD1. The sequence derives from an adult in good health. The CDR3 bases are TGTGCCAGTAGTCCTACCGGGACAGAATTGTGGGAACTGTTTTTT. It codes for CASSPTGTELWELFF.